This record concerns one T cell receptor beta chain sequence. Assay used: immunoSEQ multiplex PCR; TCRdb lists only in-frame clones, some missing. This sample has approximately 84,000 clones, with 75% to 90% found just once. The sample is drawn from a study of OX40 agonist ivuxolimab in advanced cancers. This CDR3 has 14 residues. Germline lookup yields CDR1 SGHNT and CDR2 YYREEE (reference sequence). Trimming took 4 bases from V and 3 from J, leaving 12 bases between them. This receptor was obtained from an adult with an advanced solid tumor such as melanoma, head and neck, liver or kidney cancer. The material was CD4+ or CD8+ T cells sorted from blood, obtained in a trial of the OX40 agonist ivuxolimab. V and J are TRBV5-4 and TRBJ2-3; D may match TRBD1 or TRBD2 (5 bases each). Here the CDR3 reads CASSLGAKTDTQYF. In DNA form, the CDR3 reads TGTGCCAGCAGCCTCGGGGCCAAGACAGATACGCAGTATTTT.